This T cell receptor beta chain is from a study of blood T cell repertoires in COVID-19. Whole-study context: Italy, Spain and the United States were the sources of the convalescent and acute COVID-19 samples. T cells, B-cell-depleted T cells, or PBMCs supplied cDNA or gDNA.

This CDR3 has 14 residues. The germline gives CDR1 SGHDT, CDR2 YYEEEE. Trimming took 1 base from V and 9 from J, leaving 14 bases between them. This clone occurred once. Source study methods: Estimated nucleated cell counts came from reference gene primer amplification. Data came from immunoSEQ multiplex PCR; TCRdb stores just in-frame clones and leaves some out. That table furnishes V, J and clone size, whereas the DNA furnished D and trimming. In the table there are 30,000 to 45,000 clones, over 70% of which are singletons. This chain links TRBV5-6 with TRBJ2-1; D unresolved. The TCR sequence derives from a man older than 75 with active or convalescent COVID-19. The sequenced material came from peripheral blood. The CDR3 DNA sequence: TGTGCCAGCAGCTTGATTCATCCGAGTGCTGAGCAGTTCTTC. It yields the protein CASSLIHPSAEQFF. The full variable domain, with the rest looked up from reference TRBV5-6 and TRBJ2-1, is DAGVTQSPTHLIKTRGQQVTLRCSPKSGHDTVSWYQQALGQGPQFIFQYYEEEERQRGNFPDRFSGHQFPNYSSELNVNALLLGDSALYLCASSLIHPSAEQFFGPGTRLTVL.